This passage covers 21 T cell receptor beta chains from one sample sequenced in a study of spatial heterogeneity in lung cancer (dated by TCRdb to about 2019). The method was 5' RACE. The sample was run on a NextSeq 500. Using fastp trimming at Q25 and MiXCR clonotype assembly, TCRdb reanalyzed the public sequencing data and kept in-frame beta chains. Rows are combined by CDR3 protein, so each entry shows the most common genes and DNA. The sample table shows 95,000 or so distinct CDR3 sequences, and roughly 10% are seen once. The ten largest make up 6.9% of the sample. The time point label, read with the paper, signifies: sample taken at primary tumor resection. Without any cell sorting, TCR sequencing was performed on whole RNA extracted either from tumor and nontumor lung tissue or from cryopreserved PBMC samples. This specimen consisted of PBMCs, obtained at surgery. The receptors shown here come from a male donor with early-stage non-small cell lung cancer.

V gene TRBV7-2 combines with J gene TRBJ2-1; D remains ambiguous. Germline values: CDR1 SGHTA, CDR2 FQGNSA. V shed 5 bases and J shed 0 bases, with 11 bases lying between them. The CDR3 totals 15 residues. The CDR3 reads CASSEQKGSYNEQFF. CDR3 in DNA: TGTGCCAGCAGCGAACAGAAGGGCTCCTACAATGAGCAGTTCTTC. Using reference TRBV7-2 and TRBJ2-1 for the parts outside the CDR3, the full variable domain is GAGVSQSPSNKVTEKGKDVELRCDPISGHTALYWYRQSLGQGLEFLIYFQGNSAPDKSGLPSDRFSAERTGGSVSTLTIQRTQQEDSAVYLCASSEQKGSYNEQFFGPGTRLTVL.

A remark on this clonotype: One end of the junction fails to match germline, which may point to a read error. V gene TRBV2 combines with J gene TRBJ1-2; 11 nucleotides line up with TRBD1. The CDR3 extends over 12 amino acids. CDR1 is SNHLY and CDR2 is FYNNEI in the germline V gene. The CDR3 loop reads CASSVGQGGIRF. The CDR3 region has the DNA TGTGCCAGCAGTGTGGGACAGGGGGGTATCCGCTTC.

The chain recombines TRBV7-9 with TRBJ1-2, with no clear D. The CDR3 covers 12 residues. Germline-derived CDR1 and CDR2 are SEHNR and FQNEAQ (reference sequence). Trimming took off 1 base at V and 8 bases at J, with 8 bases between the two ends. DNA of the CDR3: TGTGCCAGCAGCTTAGAGGGAACCGGCTACACCTTC. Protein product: CASSLEGTGYTF.

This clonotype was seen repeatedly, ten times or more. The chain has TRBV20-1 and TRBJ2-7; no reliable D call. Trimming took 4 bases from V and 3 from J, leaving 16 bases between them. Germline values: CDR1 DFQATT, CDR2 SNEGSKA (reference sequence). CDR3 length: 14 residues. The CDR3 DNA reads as TGCAGTGCTACGTGGTGGCAGGCGGACTACGAGCAGTACTTC. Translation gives CSATWWQADYEQYF.

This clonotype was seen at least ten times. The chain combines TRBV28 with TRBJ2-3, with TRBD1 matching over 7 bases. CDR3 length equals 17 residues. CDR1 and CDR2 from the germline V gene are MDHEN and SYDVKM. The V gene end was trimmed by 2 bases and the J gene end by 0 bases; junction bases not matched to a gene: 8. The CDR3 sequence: CASSLIIGTASTDTQYF. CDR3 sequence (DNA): TGTGCCAGCAGTTTAATAATTGGGACAGCTAGCACAGATACGCAGTATTTT.

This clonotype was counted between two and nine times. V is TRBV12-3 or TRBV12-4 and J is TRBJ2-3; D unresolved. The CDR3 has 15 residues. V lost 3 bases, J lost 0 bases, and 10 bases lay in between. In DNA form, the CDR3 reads TGTGCCAGCAGTTTTCGGGCGCTAAGCACAGATACGCAGTATTTT. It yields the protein CASSFRALSTDTQYF.

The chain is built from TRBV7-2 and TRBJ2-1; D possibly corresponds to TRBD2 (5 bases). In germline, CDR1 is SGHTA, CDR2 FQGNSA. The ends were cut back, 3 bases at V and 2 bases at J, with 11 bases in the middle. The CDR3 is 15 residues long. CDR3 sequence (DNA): TGTGCCAGCAGCTTGCGAGGGCTAACCTACAATGAGCAGTTCTTC. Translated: CASSLRGLTYNEQFF.

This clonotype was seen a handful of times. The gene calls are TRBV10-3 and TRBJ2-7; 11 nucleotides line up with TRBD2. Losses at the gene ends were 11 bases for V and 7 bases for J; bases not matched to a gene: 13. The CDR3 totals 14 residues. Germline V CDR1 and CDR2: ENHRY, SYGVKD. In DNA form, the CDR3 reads TGTGCCTCTCATTTCCAGCTAGCGGGGGGTGAGCAGTACTTC. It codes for CASHFQLAGGEQYF.

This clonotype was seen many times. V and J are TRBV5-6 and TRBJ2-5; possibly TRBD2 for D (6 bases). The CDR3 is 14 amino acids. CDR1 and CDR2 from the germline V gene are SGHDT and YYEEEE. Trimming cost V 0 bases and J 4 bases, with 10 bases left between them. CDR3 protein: CASSLGLDVETQYF. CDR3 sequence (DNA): TGTGCCAGCAGCTTGGGACTAGATGTAGAGACCCAGTACTTC.

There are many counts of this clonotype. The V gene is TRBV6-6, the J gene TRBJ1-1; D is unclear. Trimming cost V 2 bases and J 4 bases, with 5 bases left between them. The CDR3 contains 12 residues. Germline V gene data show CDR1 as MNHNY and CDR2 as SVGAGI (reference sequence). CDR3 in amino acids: CASSYEVTEAFF. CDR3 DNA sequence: TGTGCCAGCAGTTACGAGGTCACTGAAGCTTTCTTT.

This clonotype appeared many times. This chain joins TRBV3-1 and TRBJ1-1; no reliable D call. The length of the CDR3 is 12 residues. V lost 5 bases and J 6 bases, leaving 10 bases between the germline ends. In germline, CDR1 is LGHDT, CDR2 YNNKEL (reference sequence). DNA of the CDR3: TGTGCCAGCAGCTCACTGGTTTCTGAAGCTTTCTTT. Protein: CASSSLVSEAFF.

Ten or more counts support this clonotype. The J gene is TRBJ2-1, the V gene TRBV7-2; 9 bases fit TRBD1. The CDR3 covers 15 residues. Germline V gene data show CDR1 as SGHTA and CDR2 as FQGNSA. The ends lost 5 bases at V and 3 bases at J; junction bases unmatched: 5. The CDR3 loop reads CASSPDRGGYNEQFF. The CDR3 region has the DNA TGTGCCAGCAGCCCAGACAGGGGGGGCTACAATGAGCAGTTCTTC.

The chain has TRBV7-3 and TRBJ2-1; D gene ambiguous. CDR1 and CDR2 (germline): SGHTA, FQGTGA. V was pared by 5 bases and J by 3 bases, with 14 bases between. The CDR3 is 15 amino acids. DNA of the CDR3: TGTGCCAGCAGCCCCGGGCCTCAGAACTACAATGAGCAGTTCTTC. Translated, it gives CASSPGPQNYNEQFF. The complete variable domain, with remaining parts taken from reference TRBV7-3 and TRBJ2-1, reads GAGVSQTPSNKVTEKGKYVELRCDPISGHTALYWYRQSLGQGPEFLIYFQGTGAADDSGLPNDRFFAVRPEGSVSTLKIQRTERGDSAVYLCASSPGPQNYNEQFFGPGTRLTVL.

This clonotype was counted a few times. The CDR3 region is CASSRSGDYNEQFF. The CDR3 coding sequence is TGTGCCAGCAGCCGTAGCGGGGACTACAATGAGCAGTTCTTC. The chain uses TRBV4-2 and TRBJ2-1; 8 bases match TRBD2. Trimming cost V 4 bases and J 3 bases; bases outside gene matches: 2. The germline gives CDR1 LGHNA, CDR2 YNFKEQ. The CDR3 runs 14 residues.

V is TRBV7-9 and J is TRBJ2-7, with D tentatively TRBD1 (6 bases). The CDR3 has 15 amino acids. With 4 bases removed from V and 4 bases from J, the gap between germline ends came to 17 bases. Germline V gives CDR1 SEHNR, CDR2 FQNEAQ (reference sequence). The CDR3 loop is CASSSDRQNPYEQYF. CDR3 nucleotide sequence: TGTGCCAGCAGCTCGGACAGACAGAACCCGTACGAGCAGTACTTC.

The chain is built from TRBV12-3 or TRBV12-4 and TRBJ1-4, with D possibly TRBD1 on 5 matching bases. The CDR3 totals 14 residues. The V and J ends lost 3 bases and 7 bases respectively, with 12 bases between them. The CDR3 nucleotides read TGTGCCAGCAGTTTTTTCCAGGGTGGTGAAAAACTGTTTTTT. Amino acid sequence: CASSFFQGGEKLFF.

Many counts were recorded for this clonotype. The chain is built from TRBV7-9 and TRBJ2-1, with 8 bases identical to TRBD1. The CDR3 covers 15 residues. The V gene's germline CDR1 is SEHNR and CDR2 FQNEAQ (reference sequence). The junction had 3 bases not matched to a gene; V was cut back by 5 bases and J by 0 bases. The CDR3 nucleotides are TGTGCCAGCAGCCAGACAGGGGCCTCCTACAATGAGCAGTTCTTC. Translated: CASSQTGASYNEQFF.

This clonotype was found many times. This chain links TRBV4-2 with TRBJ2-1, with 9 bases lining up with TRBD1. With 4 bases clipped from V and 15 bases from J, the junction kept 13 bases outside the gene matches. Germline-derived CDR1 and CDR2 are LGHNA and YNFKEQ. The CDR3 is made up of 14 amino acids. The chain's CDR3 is CASSRVEQGARLFF. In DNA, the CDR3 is TGTGCCAGCAGCCGAGTCGAACAGGGGGCGAGGCTGTTCTTC.

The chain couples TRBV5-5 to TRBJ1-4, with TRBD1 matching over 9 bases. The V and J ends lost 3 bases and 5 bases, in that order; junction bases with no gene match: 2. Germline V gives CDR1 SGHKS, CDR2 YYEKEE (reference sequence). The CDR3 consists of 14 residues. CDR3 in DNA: TGTGCCAGCAGCTATGGGACAGGGAATGAAAAACTGTTTTTT. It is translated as CASSYGTGNEKLFF.

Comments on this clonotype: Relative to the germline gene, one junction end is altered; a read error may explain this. The CDR3: CASRLRQGYTDTQYF. CDR3 nucleotide sequence: TGTGCCAGCCGTTTGAGACAGGGGTACACAGATACGCAGTATTTT. V is TRBV27 and J is TRBJ2-3, with 8 bases aligning to TRBD1. Germline V lookup: CDR1 MNHEY, CDR2 SMNVEV (reference sequence). This CDR3 region has 15 residues.

The CDR3: CASSLALAPGGEQYF. The DNA of the CDR3 is TGTGCCAGCAGCTTGGCACTAGCCCCCGGCGGCGAGCAGTACTTC. J is TRBJ2-7 and V is TRBV5-5; possible D gene TRBD2, 6 bases. CDR3 size: 15 residues. Deletions cut 0 bases from V and 6 bases from J, with 16 bases between. Germline V gene lookup returns CDR1 SGHKS and CDR2 YYEKEE (reference sequence).